The clone carrying this T cell receptor (beta chain) was picked up many times. V was pared by 4 bases and J by 7 bases, with 17 bases between. Germline V lookup: CDR1 SQVTM, CDR2 ANQGSEA. This CDR3 comprises 13 residues. One entry per CDR3 protein, called by TCRdb with MiXCR from the RT-PCR reads. This table holds hundreds of thousands of distinct CDR3 sequences, about 14% found once. This clonotype was sampled from a female donor in good health, serving as a healthy control. Sequencing used memory CD4+ T cells from blood. The V gene is TRBV29-1, the J gene TRBJ2-7, with a tentative D call TRBD1 (6 bases). The CDR3 is CSVAGTSLSEQYF. In nucleotides, the CDR3 is TGCAGCGTTGCCGGGACATCTCTCTCGGAGCAGTACTTC.